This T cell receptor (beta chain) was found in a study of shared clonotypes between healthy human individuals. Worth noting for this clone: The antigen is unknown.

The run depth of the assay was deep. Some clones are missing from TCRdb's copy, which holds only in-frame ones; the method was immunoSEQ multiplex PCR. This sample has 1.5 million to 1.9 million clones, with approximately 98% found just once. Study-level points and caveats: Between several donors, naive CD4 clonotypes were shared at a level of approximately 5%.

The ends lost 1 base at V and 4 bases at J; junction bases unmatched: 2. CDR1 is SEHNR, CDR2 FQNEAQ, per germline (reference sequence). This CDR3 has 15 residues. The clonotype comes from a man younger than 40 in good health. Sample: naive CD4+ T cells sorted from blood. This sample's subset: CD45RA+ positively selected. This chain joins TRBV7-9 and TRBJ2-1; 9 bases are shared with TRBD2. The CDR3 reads CASSLESGGYNEQFF. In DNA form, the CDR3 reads TGTGCCAGCAGCTTAGAGAGCGGGGGGTACAATGAGCAGTTCTTC.